Following are 25 T cell receptor beta chains from one sample sequenced in a study of T cells after yellow fever vaccination. TCRdb re-called the 5' RACE reads with MiXCR, one entry per CDR3 protein. The data contain 20,000 to 25,000 distinct CDR3 sequences, 3.4% of them singletons. The source material was PBMCs, either bulk or a sorted T-cell subset (CD4+, CD8+, memory, or dextramer-sorted; not recorded which), sampled more than 35 days after the first yellow fever vaccination. The receptors were gathered from a man between 18 and 35 years old who received the YFV17D yellow fever vaccine.

The sample holds many counts of this clonotype. The rearrangement links TRBV4-3 to TRBJ1-2; no clear D gene. Germline-derived CDR1 and CDR2 are LGHNA and YSLEER. Between the trimmed V and J ends, which lost 1 base and 4 bases, there was a span of 13 bases. This CDR3 comprises 15 residues. CDR3 nucleotides: TGCGCCAGCAGCCAAGGGGGAGGTGACCGCTATGGCTACACCTTC. It codes for CASSQGGGDRYGYTF.

This clonotype was counted ten times or more. V gene TRBV5-4 combines with J gene TRBJ2-1; TRBD2 agrees at 9 bases. The CDR3 is 16 residues long. Germline V gives CDR1 SGHNT, CDR2 YYREEE (reference sequence). V shed 4 bases, J shed 7 bases, and the junction held 12 bases outside the gene matches. The CDR3 region is CASSRVSSGGMNEQFF. CDR3 sequence (DNA): TGTGCCAGCAGCAGGGTTAGTAGCGGGGGTATGAATGAGCAGTTCTTC. Variable domain in full (rest from reference TRBV5-4 and TRBJ2-1): ETGVTQSPTHLIKTRGQQVTLRCSSQSGHNTVSWYQQALGQGPQFIFQYYREEENGRGNFPPRFSGLQFPNYSSELNVNALELDDSALYLCASSRVSSGGMNEQFFGPGTRLTVL.

At least ten counts were recorded for this clonotype. This chain links TRBV24-1 with TRBJ2-5, with 8 bases lining up with TRBD2. The junction had 6 bases not matched to a gene; V was cut back by 4 bases and J by 0 bases. The CDR3 covers 16 residues. Germline V lookup: CDR1 KGHDR, CDR2 SFDVKD. The CDR3 DNA sequence: TGTGCCACCAGTGAGGGGTTACTAGCGGACCAAGAGACCCAGTACTTC. Protein sequence: CATSEGLLADQETQYF.

This clonotype is judged medium-sized. The chain uses TRBV11-3 and TRBJ1-1; weak D call: TRBD1 (6 bases). CDR1 and CDR2 (germline): SGHNT, YENEEA. This CDR3 contains 12 residues. Trimming took off 5 bases at V and 5 bases at J, with 9 bases between the two ends. CDR3 protein: CASSPGATEAFF. The CDR3 nucleotides are TGTGCCAGCAGCCCGGGGGCTACTGAAGCTTTCTTT.

This clonotype has a count of ten or more. The rearrangement joins TRBV3-1 to TRBJ1-2; D is perhaps TRBD1 (6 bases). V was shortened by 4 bases and J by 7 bases, with 13 bases between the two germline ends. Per germline, CDR1 LGHDT and CDR2 YNNKEL (reference sequence). CDR3 length equals 13 residues. CDR3 amino acids: CASSLLQGSGYTF. CDR3 DNA: TGTGCCAGCAGCCTCTTACAGGGCTCTGGCTACACCTTC. The variable domain in full, with the rest retrieved from reference TRBV3-1 and TRBJ1-2, is DTAVSQTPKYLVTQMGNDKSIKCEQNLGHDTMYWYKQDSKKFLKIMFSYNNKELIINETVPNRFSPKSPDKAHLNLHINSLELGDSAVYFCASSLLQGSGYTFGSGTRLTVV.

This clonotype has ten or more counts. The chain joins TRBV4-1 to TRBJ1-5, with D uncertain. The CDR3 sequence is 14 residues long. The V end lost 0 bases, the J end lost 4 bases, and 7 bases lay between the germline ends. Germline lookup yields CDR1 MGHRA and CDR2 YSYEKL. The CDR3, as DNA: TGCGCCAGCAGCCAAGAGTACAGAAATCAGCCCCAGCATTTT. Amino acids: CASSQEYRNQPQHF.

This clonotype was seen ten or more times. This chain connects TRBV9 to TRBJ2-1; D is unclear. This CDR3 comprises 13 residues. V gave up 10 bases and J gave up 2 bases, with 13 bases separating them. Looked up from germline, CDR1 is SGDLS and CDR2 is YYNGEE. The DNA for the CDR3 is TGTGCCTTACCCGGGTCACCCTACAATGAGCAGTTCTTC. As protein: CALPGSPYNEQFF.

By share of the sample, this clonotype is medium-sized. The rearrangement joins TRBV29-1 to TRBJ2-2; D gene unclear. CDR3 length: 17 residues. Deletions cut 0 bases from V and 4 bases from J, with 18 bases between. Germline assignment: CDR1 SQVTM and CDR2 ANQGSEA. The CDR3, as DNA: TGCAGCGTTGAAGATTGGGGTTCTGAGGATTCCACCGGGGAGCTGTTTTTT. It yields the protein CSVEDWGSEDSTGELFF.

This clonotype was detected ten times or more. The rearrangement joins TRBV25-1 to TRBJ1-1, with D possibly matching TRBD1 (5 bases). The CDR3 is 16 amino acids. The V end was cut by 5 bases, the J end by 6 bases, with 22 bases between. CDR1 and CDR2 (germline): MGHDK, SYGVNS. The CDR3 coding sequence is TGTGCCAGCAGTAACCCGCCGGGGACGGCGGGGTCTGAAGCTTTCTTT. Its translation is CASSNPPGTAGSEAFF.

This clonotype is labeled as medium-sized. This rearrangement joins TRBV9 to TRBJ2-1, with 8 bases that match TRBD2. V lost 4 bases and J lost 4; bases outside the gene matches: 13. Germline values: CDR1 SGDLS, CDR2 YYNGEE. This CDR3 comprises 17 residues. CDR3 in amino acids: CASSPGAASGSYNEQFF. The CDR3 nucleotides are TGTGCCAGCAGCCCTGGGGCGGCTAGCGGGTCTTACAATGAGCAGTTCTTC.

This clonotype was counted at least ten times. This rearrangement joins TRBV27 to TRBJ2-3; TRBD1 aligns across 8 bases. In germline, CDR1 is MNHEY, CDR2 SMNVEV (reference sequence). J lost 4 bases, V lost 1 base, and 16 bases had no gene match. This CDR3 spans 19 amino acids. Here the CDR3 reads CASSLWSARGQVISDTQYF. CDR3 DNA sequence: TGTGCCAGCAGTTTATGGTCGGCTCGGGGACAGGTTATTTCAGATACGCAGTATTTT.

In this sample, this clonotype turned up many times. The chain couples TRBV11-2 to TRBJ2-5, with D perhaps given as TRBD1 or TRBD2 (6 bases each). Germline-derived CDR1 and CDR2 are SGHAT and FQNNGV. The CDR3 runs 14 residues. With 5 bases removed from V and 4 bases from J, the gap between germline ends came to 14 bases. The chain's CDR3 is CASSPIRGRETQYF. The CDR3 nucleotides read TGTGCCAGCAGCCCCATCCGGGGGCGAGAGACCCAGTACTTC.

This clonotype was seen repeatedly, ten times or more. This sequence joins TRBV20-1 and TRBJ1-5; no clear D gene. The length of the CDR3 is 14 residues. Germline V gives CDR1 DFQATT, CDR2 SNEGSKA (reference sequence). Trimming shortened V by 3 bases and J by 3 bases, and 12 bases separated the two germline ends. DNA for the CDR3: TGCAGTGCTAGTATCCCCGGAGACAATCAGCCCCAGCATTTT. Protein product: CSASIPGDNQPQHF.

This clonotype was recorded many times. The genes are TRBV18 and TRBJ2-4, with D tentatively TRBD2 (5 bases). V gave up 6 bases and J gave up 7 bases, with 16 bases separating them. CDR1 and CDR2 (germline): KGHSH, LQKENI. This CDR3 spans 14 amino acids. CDR3 bases: TGTGCCAGCTCCCCTATCGCGGGTATGAACATTCAGTACTTC. This translates into CASSPIAGMNIQYF. The entire variable domain, with the rest obtained from reference TRBV18 and TRBJ2-4, is as follows: NAGVMQNPRHLVRRRGQEARLRCSPMKGHSHVYWYRQLPEEGLKFMVYLQKENIIDESGMPKERFSAEFPKEGPSILRIQQVVRGDSAAYFCASSPIAGMNIQYFGAGTRLSVL.

This clonotype was recorded at least ten times. The chain couples TRBV5-1 to TRBJ2-1; the D is unclear. With 0 bases removed from V and 5 bases from J, the gap between germline ends came to 12 bases. This CDR3 has 15 residues. The germline CDR1 and CDR2 sequences are SGHRS and YFSETQ. The chain's CDR3 is CASSLDEPTDNEQFF. CDR3 coding DNA: TGCGCCAGCAGCTTGGACGAGCCTACCGACAATGAGCAGTTCTTC.

This clonotype was observed many times. The chain has TRBV5-6 and TRBJ2-1, with 15 bases fitting TRBD2. V shed 5 bases, J shed 6 bases, and the junction held 3 bases outside the gene matches. This CDR3 has 15 amino acids. Germline lookup yields CDR1 SGHDT and CDR2 YYEEEE. The CDR3 is CASSRTSGGANEQFF. CDR3 bases: TGTGCCAGCAGTCGGACTAGCGGGGGGGCCAATGAGCAGTTCTTC.

This clonotype was seen at least ten times. The chain couples TRBV6-5 to TRBJ1-1, with D unclear. Germline lookup yields CDR1 MNHEY and CDR2 SVGAGI. Trimming removed 10 bases at V and 7 bases at J, with 10 bases between. The CDR3 consists of 10 residues. The CDR3 spells CATGRGEAFF. The DNA for the CDR3 is TGTGCCACAGGTCGGGGTGAAGCTTTCTTT.

This clonotype showed up many times. The chain joins TRBV4-3 to TRBJ1-2; D unclear. V was trimmed by 0 bases and J by 0 bases, leaving 8 bases between them. This CDR3 has 15 residues. Germline V gene data show CDR1 as LGHNA and CDR2 as YSLEER. The CDR3 nucleotides read TGCGCCAGCAGCCAAGACGCAAGGTCTAACTATGGCTACACCTTC. It yields the protein CASSQDARSNYGYTF.

This clonotype was counted many times. V and J are TRBV7-9 and TRBJ2-7; D gene uncertain. V was pared by 5 bases and J by 0 bases, with 14 bases between. From germline, CDR1 is SEHNR and CDR2 FQNEAQ (reference sequence). The CDR3 spans 15 residues. This CDR3 reads CASSPPRHGSYEQYF. The CDR3 bases are TGTGCCAGCAGCCCCCCCCGCCATGGCTCCTACGAGCAGTACTTC.

This clonotype was counted at least ten times. The chain recombines TRBV2 with TRBJ2-5; 8 nucleotides match TRBD1. CDR1 SNHLY and CDR2 FYNNEI come from the germline V gene. With V trimmed by 8 bases and J by 2 bases, 4 bases remained unmatched. The CDR3 runs 13 residues. The CDR3, as DNA: TGTGCCAGCCGACAGGGGCGGCAAGAGACCCAGTACTTC. Protein sequence: CASRQGRQETQYF.

This clonotype was counted at least ten times. The J gene is TRBJ1-3, the V gene TRBV10-3, with D unresolved. CDR1 and CDR2 from the germline V gene are ENHRY and SYGVKD. The CDR3 loop spans 12 amino acids. Trimming took off 11 bases at V and 3 bases at J, with 11 bases between the two ends. DNA for the CDR3: TGTGCCCTCAATGCGGGTGGAAACACCATATATTTT. As protein: CALNAGGNTIYF.

Regarding this clonotype: This may come from a read error, since a much larger clone is one base off. The chain combines TRBV6-6 with TRBJ2-1; 7 bases line up with TRBD1. CDR3 length: 12 residues. From germline, CDR1 is MNHNY and CDR2 SVGAGI (reference sequence). V was clipped by 7 bases and J by 7 bases; unmatched bases: 4. CDR3 amino acids: CASMSQGNEQFF. Written as DNA, the CDR3 is TGTGCCAGCATGTCACAGGGGAATGAGCAGTTCTTC.

This clonotype was seen ten or more times. DNA of the CDR3: TGCAGTGCTACCAACAGGGGTCAAGAGACCCAGTACTTC. It translates to CSATNRGQETQYF. The V and J genes are TRBV20-1 and TRBJ2-5, with 7 nucleotides matching TRBD1. This CDR3 has 13 amino acids. After removal of 4 bases from V and 2 bases from J, the junction contained 4 bases not matched to a gene. The germline CDR1 and CDR2 sequences are DFQATT and SNEGSKA (reference sequence).

The sample holds many counts of this clonotype. The chain employs TRBV20-1 and TRBJ1-1; 7 nucleotides agree with TRBD1. Per germline, CDR1 DFQATT and CDR2 SNEGSKA (reference sequence). Germline trimming cut 5 bases from V and 0 bases from J; bases unmatched to any gene: 3. This CDR3 has 13 amino acids. CDR3 sequence reads: CSAGTDMNTEAFF. Here the CDR3 DNA reads TGCAGTGCTGGGACAGACATGAACACTGAAGCTTTCTTT.

This clonotype has at least ten counts. This chain joins TRBV5-1 and TRBJ2-1; maybe TRBD1 (5 bases). The CDR3 length is 14 residues. Per germline, CDR1 SGHRS and CDR2 YFSETQ. Trimming took off 6 bases at V and 0 bases at J, with 10 bases between the two ends. The CDR3 nucleotides read TGCGCCAGCAAGGACACGAGCTCCTACAATGAGCAGTTCTTC. As protein: CASKDTSSYNEQFF.